This is a list of T cell receptor beta chains from one sample in a study of T cells after yellow fever vaccination. TCRdb itself ran the 5' RACE reads through MiXCR, one entry per CDR3 protein. This sample yields about 220,000 distinct CDR3 sequences, of which 3% to 3.5% are seen a single time; less than 3.5% belongs to the top ten. Specimen: CD4+ T cells sorted from PBMCs, collected 10 days after the yellow fever booster vaccination. The source is a man aged 18-30 years who received the YFV17D yellow fever vaccine. CDR3s include the opening cysteine and the closing phenylalanine or tryptophan. A D gene is named only where the DNA matches it firmly. Size tells how often a clone was seen (once, few, many) or the class of an expanded clone, and some rows leave it out.

>TRBD2|14|TRBV20-1|TRBJ2-1|few
CSARLAGRYNEQFF
TGCAGTGCTAGACTAGCGGGGAGATACAATGAGCAGTTCTTC
>TRBD2|15|TRBV5-1|TRBJ2-1|few
CASSLASGGAKGQFF
TGCGCCAGCAGCTTGGCCAGCGGGGGGGCCAAGGGGCAGTTCTTC
>.|12|TRBV29-1|TRBJ1-2|few
CSVVAPYYGYTF
TGCAGCGTTGTGGCGCCTTACTATGGCTACACCTTC
>.|13|TRBV18|TRBJ1-1|few
CASSPWGGLEAFF
TGTGCCAGCTCACCCTGGGGGGGTCTTGAAGCTTTCTTT
>.|15|TRBV6-6|TRBJ2-1|.
CASSSRQATYNEQFF
TGTGCCAGCAGTTCAAGACAGGCGACCTACAATGAGCAGTTCTTC
>TRBD1|16|TRBV7-2|TRBJ1-2|few
CASSLGSAGGNYGYTF
TGTGCCAGCAGCTTAGGATCGGCAGGGGGTAACTATGGCTACACCTTC
>.|12|TRBV7-2|TRBJ2-7|many
CASSYRTYEQYF
TGTGCCAGCAGTTACAGAACCTACGAGCAGTACTTC
>TRBD1|17|TRBV7-2|TRBJ2-3|many
CASGRQGAGAGTDTQYF
TGTGCCAGCGGCCGACAGGGGGCCGGGGCTGGAACAGATACGCAGTATTTT
>.|16|TRBV5-1|TRBJ2-1|few
CASSNFGTHLDNEQFF
TGCGCCAGCAGCAACTTCGGGACACACTTGGACAATGAGCAGTTCTTC
>TRBD2|16|TRBV20-1|TRBJ2-2|.
CSARDLAGGSTGELFF
TGCAGTGCTAGAGATCTAGCGGGGGGTAGTACCGGGGAGCTGTTTTTT
>.|12|TRBV6-2/TRBV6-3|TRBJ1-5|many
CASSYSERPQHF
TGTGCCAGCAGTTACAGTGAACGGCCCCAGCATTTT
>TRBD1|17|TRBV7-2|TRBJ1-3|few
CASSAGTGAFSGNTIYF
TGTGCCAGCAGCGCCGGGACAGGGGCCTTCTCTGGAAACACCATATATTTT
>.|16|TRBV25-1|TRBJ2-6|many
CASSEGLFSGANVLTF
TGTGCCAGCAGTGAGGGACTCTTCTCTGGGGCCAACGTCCTGACTTTC
>.|14|TRBV7-3|TRBJ1-1|many
CASSLRAEGTEAFF
TGTGCCAGCAGCTTACGCGCGGAGGGGACTGAAGCTTTCTTT
>.|14|TRBV18|TRBJ1-1|many
CASSPLSDLTEAFF
TGTGCCAGCTCACCACTTTCGGACCTCACTGAAGCTTTCTTT
>.|14|TRBV5-1|TRBJ2-5|.
CASSLTEYQETQYF
TGCGCCAGCAGCTTGACAGAGTACCAAGAGACCCAGTACTTC
>.|16|TRBV6-1|TRBJ2-1|many
CASSETGATGPNEQFF
TGTGCCAGCAGTGAGACGGGGGCCACCGGACCCAATGAGCAGTTCTTC
>TRBD1|13|TRBV10-3|TRBJ1-1|.
CAIGTTGGTEAFF
TGTGCCATCGGAACGACAGGGGGTACTGAAGCTTTCTTT
>TRBD2|16|TRBV4-2|TRBJ2-4|.
CASSQASGYVGNIQYF
TGTGCCAGCAGCCAAGCTAGCGGGTACGTGGGGAACATTCAGTACTTC
>TRBD2|15|TRBV7-2|TRBJ2-7|.
CASSLVASGVNEQYF
TGTGCCAGCAGCTTAGTCGCTAGCGGGGTAAACGAGCAGTACTTC
>TRBD1|17|TRBV18|TRBJ1-1|.
CASSPQTGGAYDTEAFF
TGTGCCAGCTCACCCCAAACAGGGGGCGCGTATGACACTGAAGCTTTCTTT
>.|12|TRBV29-1|TRBJ2-2|many
CSTRQNTGELFF
TGCAGCACGAGACAGAACACCGGGGAGCTGTTTTTT